Below, 12 T cell receptor beta chains from the same sample are listed, as sequenced in a study of regulatory T cells in long-lasting Graves disease. As for time point: newly diagnosed GD, antithyroid drugs for less than 3 months. Generation of the TCR library employed RNA extracted from PBMCs. The authors built TCR beta libraries using iRepertoire HTBI primers and Arm-PCR of CDR3 regions. TCRdb ran MiXCR on the multiplex PCR reads and lists one entry per CDR3 protein. Of roughly 440,000 distinct CDR3 sequences listed, around 15% are singletons. The same specimen was also included in a second study, on T cells in Graves' hyperthyroidism and ophthalmopathy.

The source was peripheral blood mononuclear cells (PBMCs), collected at new diagnosis, from a patient treated with antithyroid drugs. These receptor sequences come from a woman younger than 30 with Graves disease.

The chain is built from TRBV19 and TRBJ2-3, with D perhaps TRBD1 (5 bases). The CDR3 contains 13 residues. Looked up from germline, CDR1 is LNHDA and CDR2 is SQIVND (reference sequence). Deletions cut 5 bases from V and 5 bases from J, with 11 bases between. The DNA for the CDR3 is TGTGCCAGTAGTCCTACAAGGGGAGATACGCAGTATTTT. It encodes CASSPTRGDTQYF. The full variable domain, its missing parts supplied by reference TRBV19 and TRBJ2-3, is DGGITQSPKYLFRKEGQNVTLSCEQNLNHDAMYWYRQDPGQGLRLIYYSQIVNDFQKGDIAEGYSVSREKKESFPLTVTSAQKNPTAFYLCASSPTRGDTQYFGPGTRLTVL.

The chain recombines TRBV6-1 with TRBJ2-1, with 9 bases matching TRBD2. After removal of 6 bases from V and 8 bases from J, the junction contained 14 bases not matched to a gene. The CDR3 has 16 amino acids. Germline-derived CDR1 and CDR2 are MNHNS and SASEGT. The CDR3 bases are TGTGCCAGCAGGTGGCGGGGGGGGACCCCTTTGGATGAGCAGTTCTTC. Translated, it gives CASRWRGGTPLDEQFF.

In this sample, this clonotype turned up a few times. The genes are TRBV4-1 and TRBJ2-3; D is possibly TRBD1 or TRBD2 (5 bases each). Trimming removed 1 base from V and 4 bases from J, with 15 bases in between. The length of the CDR3 is 16 residues. The V gene's germline CDR1 is MGHRA and CDR2 YSYEKL. The chain's CDR3 is CASSQAASGRADTQYF. CDR3 nucleotides: TGCGCCAGCAGCCAAGCCGCTTCAGGGCGGGCAGATACGCAGTATTTT.

CDR3 residues: CASSQGQGVSPLHF. DNA for the CDR3: TGCGCCAGCAGCCAAGGCCAGGGGGTTTCACCCCTCCACTTT. The V and J genes are TRBV4-1 and TRBJ1-6; TRBD1 agrees at 7 bases. Per the germline V gene, CDR1 is MGHRA and CDR2 is YSYEKL. CDR3 length: 14 amino acids. V trimming: 1 base; J trimming: 9 bases; junction bases outside the gene matches: 3.

This clonotype was seen only a few times. The genes are TRBV5-1 and TRBJ1-1; D is uncertain. Deletions cut 5 bases from V and 0 bases from J, with 8 bases between. Germline V gives CDR1 SGHRS, CDR2 YFSETQ. This CDR3 is 13 amino acids long. The CDR3 spells CASSYVVNTEAFF. The CDR3 DNA sequence: TGCGCCAGCAGTTACGTAGTGAACACTGAAGCTTTCTTT. The whole variable domain, remainder taken from reference TRBV5-1 and TRBJ1-1, is KAGVTQTPRYLIKTRGQQVTLSCSPISGHRSVSWYQQTPGQGLQFLFEYFSETQRNKGNFPGRFSGRQFSNSRSEMNVSTLELGDSALYLCASSYVVNTEAFFGQGTRLTVV.

This clonotype occurred many times. The rearrangement joins TRBV2 to TRBJ1-1; D is unresolved. This CDR3 has 13 amino acids. Germline values: CDR1 SNHLY, CDR2 FYNNEI. V lost 4 bases and J lost 1, with 7 bases in between. The CDR3 loop reads CASSGQKNTEAFF. CDR3 coding DNA: TGTGCCAGCAGTGGCCAGAAGAACACTGAAGCTTTCTTT.

There are a few counts of this clonotype. V usage is TRBV6-1 and J usage is TRBJ2-3; D unclear. Deletions cut 11 bases from V and 0 bases from J, with 21 bases between. The CDR3 is made up of 16 amino acids. The V gene's germline CDR1 is MNHNS and CDR2 SASEGT. CDR3 nucleotides: TGTGCCGGACGACGCCAACCTGGCTCCAGCACAGATACGCAGTATTTT. It specifies CAGRRQPGSSTDTQYF.

Of note for this clonotype: This sequence may be a read error, since a much larger clone differs from it by one base. This chain links TRBV2 with TRBJ1-2; 8 bases align to TRBD1. Germline trimming cut 10 bases from V and 6 bases from J; bases unmatched to any gene: 13. This CDR3 has 14 residues. Per germline, CDR1 SNHLY and CDR2 FYNNEI. The CDR3 bases are TGTGCCAACAGATTGACAGGGGTGGACGATGGCTACACCTTC. Its translation is CANRLTGVDDGYTF.

V usage is TRBV3-1 and J usage is TRBJ2-1; 10 bases are shared with TRBD2. Unmatched junction bases numbered 20, after V lost 1 base and J lost 5 bases. CDR1 LGHDT and CDR2 YNNKEL come from the germline V gene (reference sequence). This CDR3 is built from 21 residues. CDR3 sequence: CASSQVLLGQIAGGPDNEQFF. The CDR3 DNA reads TGTGCCAGCAGCCAAGTATTATTGGGGCAGATAGCGGGAGGTCCCGACAATGAGCAGTTCTTC.

Concerning this clonotype itself: Mismatch with germline at one junction end may stem from a read error. J is TRBJ2-1 and V is TRBV19, with D perhaps given as TRBD1 or TRBD2 (6 bases each). This CDR3 has 16 residues. Germline CDR1 and CDR2: LNHDA and SQIVND (reference sequence). This CDR3 reads CTSSIAQGTLYNEQFF. CDR3 sequence (DNA): TGTACCAGTAGTATCGCTCAGGGGACTCTATACAATGAGCAGTTCTTC.

V usage is TRBV14 and J usage is TRBJ2-1; D gene unclear. Per the germline V gene, CDR1 is SGHDN and CDR2 is FVKESK. Trimming removed 6 bases at V and 8 bases at J, with 8 bases between. The CDR3 length is 11 residues. As DNA, the CDR3 is TGTGCCAGCAGTCTACTATATGAGCAGTTCTTC. Translation: CASSLLYEQFF.

DNA of the CDR3: TGTGCCAGCAGACTTACAGGGATCAACACTGAAGCTTTCTTT. Amino acid sequence: CASRLTGINTEAFF. J is TRBJ1-1 and V is TRBV6-1; perhaps TRBD1 as D (6 bases). V shed 6 bases and J shed 2 bases, with 13 bases lying between them. The CDR3 spans 14 residues. CDR1 is MNHNS, CDR2 SASEGT, per germline.